The source of this T cell receptor beta chain is a study of human T cells and chemical hapten exposure. Time point specified: patch test 1, 2 weeks after DPC sensitization. Indicated treatment: therapeutic diphenylcyclopropenone sensitization with weekly scalp DPC. TCRdb re-called the RACE reads with MiXCR, one entry per CDR3 protein. The sample holds fewer than 500,000 distinct CDR3 sequences, roughly 5% seen once. This clonotype turned up a few times. Material: whole blood, obtained in connection with sensitization to the hapten diphenylcyclopropenone (DPC). The origin of this receptor is a woman between 50 and 59 years old with alopecia areata. Some clones in this sample may be carry-over from other donors' samples.

This chain's CDR3 is CASSQRPDTGELFF. The CDR3 nucleotides read TGTGCCAGCAGCCAACGGCCTGACACCGGGGAGCTGTTTTTT. The chain is built from TRBV3-1 and TRBJ2-2; D ambiguous. Germline CDR1 reads LGHDT; CDR2 reads YNNKEL (reference sequence). V was cut by 2 bases and J by 3 bases, with 7 bases left in between. The CDR3 loop spans 14 amino acids.